This entry lists 13 T cell receptor beta chains sequenced from one sample in a study of vaccination and CD4 T cells after COVID-19. Time point specified: late sampling 161 to 241 days after vaccination in three convalescent patients. The treatment was: roughly 10-day PBMC culture with coronavirus spike peptide pools or control peptides (ViraFEST assay). Scientists ran DNA taken from cultured CD4+ T cells through the Oncomine TCR Beta short-read assay for sequencing. TCRdb processed the PCR reads anew with MiXCR; each CDR3 protein has one entry. This table has around 25,000 distinct CDR3 sequences, roughly 31% appearing once. Their specific antigens are unknown. This specimen consisted of CD4+ T cells from blood, cultured in vitro, obtained about 7 months after SARS-CoV-2 vaccination. These receptors were obtained from a human donor who had recovered from COVID-19.

This clonotype came up a few times. The chain has TRBV28 and TRBJ1-6; weak D call: TRBD1 (5 bases). The CDR3 has 15 residues. Germline V lookup: CDR1 MDHEN, CDR2 SYDVKM. Trimming removed 1 base at V and 6 bases at J, with 10 bases between. The chain's CDR3 is CASSLLGDPNSPLHF. DNA for the CDR3: TGTGCCAGCAGTTTATTAGGGGATCCTAATTCACCCCTCCACTTT.

The chain carries TRBV6-1 and TRBJ2-1; weak D call: TRBD2 (7 bases). The CDR3 consists of 19 residues. The germline V gene has CDR1 MNHNS and CDR2 SASEGT. Trimming removed 8 bases from V and 1 base from J, with 27 bases in between. CDR3 nucleotides: TGTGCCAGCTCCCGAGGGGGAGGGTTTCTGCCGGGGTCCTACAATGAGCAGTTCTTC. Protein: CASSRGGGFLPGSYNEQFF.

In this sample, this clonotype turned up a few times. The rearrangement joins TRBV6-2 or TRBV6-3 to TRBJ1-5, with D maybe TRBD1 (5 bases). There are 16 residues in the CDR3. The V gene lost 5 bases and the J gene lost 0 bases, with 14 bases spanning the gap. CDR1 and CDR2 (germline): MNHEY, SVGEGT. As DNA, the CDR3 is TGTGCCAGCAGTCGAACAGGAGGCTATAGCAATCAGCCCCAGCATTTT. This sequence encodes CASSRTGGYSNQPQHF.

The rearrangement joins TRBV12-3 or TRBV12-4 to TRBJ2-1; D is tentatively TRBD1 or TRBD2 (5 bases each). The CDR3 length is 11 residues. V was shortened by 4 bases and J by 10 bases, with 8 bases between the two germline ends. The CDR3 loop reads CASSWGNEQFF. CDR3 sequence (DNA): TGTGCCAGCAGTTGGGGGAACGAGCAGTTCTTC.

V is TRBV10-2 and J is TRBJ2-3; unclear D gene. The CDR3 sequence is 11 residues long. Trimming left V 2 bases short and J 6 bases short, with 3 bases between. CDR1 WSHSY and CDR2 SAAADI come from the germline V gene. The CDR3 is CASSEGDTQYF. For the CDR3, the DNA is TGCGCCAGCAGTGAGGGGGATACGCAGTATTTT.

This clonotype was seen more than once but under ten times. The chain recombines TRBV19 with TRBJ1-2; 8 bases align to TRBD1. There are 16 residues in the CDR3. Germline V gene sequence: CDR1 LNHDA, CDR2 SQIVND (reference sequence). J was trimmed by 3 bases and V by 3 bases; bases with no gene match: 9. CDR3 DNA sequence: TGTGCCAGTAGTATTCGGACAGGGAGAAGGGACTATGGCTACACCTTC. Encoded protein: CASSIRTGRRDYGYTF.

The chain couples TRBV27 to TRBJ2-1; TRBD2 matches 11 bases. Germline V lookup: CDR1 MNHEY, CDR2 SMNVEV (reference sequence). Trimming at V came to 3 bases and at J to 7 bases, leaving 8 bases not matched to a gene. The CDR3 covers 16 residues. This CDR3 is CASSFYTSGRANEQFF. CDR3 bases: TGTGCCAGCAGTTTCTACACTAGCGGGAGAGCAAATGAGCAGTTCTTC.

In its sample, this clonotype was seen a few times. CDR3 residues: CASSVGPNTGELFF. CDR3 bases: TGTGCCAGCAGTGTGGGACCAAACACCGGGGAGCTGTTTTTT. The chain carries TRBV6-1 and TRBJ2-2; D possibly matches TRBD1 or TRBD2 (5 bases each). Germline CDR1 reads MNHNS; CDR2 reads SASEGT. Trimming removed 4 bases at V and 2 bases at J, with 8 bases between. The CDR3 extends over 14 amino acids.

This clonotype was seen only a few times. The chain joins TRBV7-2 to TRBJ1-5, with 7 bases fitting TRBD1. The CDR3 totals 16 residues. V lost 5 bases to trimming and J lost 1 base; unmatched junction nucleotides: 8. Germline lookup yields CDR1 SGHTA and CDR2 FQGNSA. Here the CDR3 reads CASSPDRARSNQPQHF. As DNA, the CDR3 is TGTGCCAGCAGCCCTGACAGGGCTCGGAGCAATCAGCCCCAGCATTTT.

J is TRBJ1-1 and V is TRBV10-3, with D perhaps TRBD1 (5 bases). V lost 2 bases and J lost 1, with 8 bases in between. Per the germline V gene, CDR1 is ENHRY and CDR2 is SYGVKD. The CDR3 contains 14 residues. The CDR3 DNA is TGTGCCATCAGTGAGACCGGACAGAACACTGAAGCTTTCTTT. As protein: CAISETGQNTEAFF.

In this sample, this clonotype turned up a few times. This chain joins TRBV20-1 and TRBJ1-2, with 7 bases that match TRBD1. V shed 3 bases and J 8 bases; nucleotides not matched to a gene: 18. Germline CDR1 reads DFQATT; CDR2 reads SNEGSKA (reference sequence). CDR3 length: 16 amino acids. The DNA for the CDR3 is TGCAGTGCTAGCGTCAGGGGGACAAGGTCCGGGCCGGGCTACACCTTC. Translation gives CSASVRGTRSGPGYTF.

V and J are TRBV24-1 and TRBJ2-7; D is ambiguous. The CDR3 is made up of 17 amino acids. The V gene lost 10 bases and the J gene lost 0 bases, with 24 bases spanning the gap. Looked up from germline, CDR1 is KGHDR and CDR2 is SFDVKD. The chain's CDR3 is CATSPGRLDDYSYEQYF. The CDR3 DNA sequence: TGTGCCACAAGCCCCGGCAGGCTCGATGATTACTCCTACGAGCAGTACTTC.

The chain joins TRBV5-1 to TRBJ2-3, with TRBD2 matching 9 bases. V gave up 3 bases and J gave up 1 base; unmatched junction bases: 9. Germline CDR1 SGHRS, CDR2 YFSETQ. This CDR3 has 17 amino acids. The CDR3 loop reads CASSWGLSGSGTDTQYF. Here the CDR3 DNA reads TGCGCCAGCAGCTGGGGGCTTAGCGGGAGCGGCACAGATACGCAGTATTTT.